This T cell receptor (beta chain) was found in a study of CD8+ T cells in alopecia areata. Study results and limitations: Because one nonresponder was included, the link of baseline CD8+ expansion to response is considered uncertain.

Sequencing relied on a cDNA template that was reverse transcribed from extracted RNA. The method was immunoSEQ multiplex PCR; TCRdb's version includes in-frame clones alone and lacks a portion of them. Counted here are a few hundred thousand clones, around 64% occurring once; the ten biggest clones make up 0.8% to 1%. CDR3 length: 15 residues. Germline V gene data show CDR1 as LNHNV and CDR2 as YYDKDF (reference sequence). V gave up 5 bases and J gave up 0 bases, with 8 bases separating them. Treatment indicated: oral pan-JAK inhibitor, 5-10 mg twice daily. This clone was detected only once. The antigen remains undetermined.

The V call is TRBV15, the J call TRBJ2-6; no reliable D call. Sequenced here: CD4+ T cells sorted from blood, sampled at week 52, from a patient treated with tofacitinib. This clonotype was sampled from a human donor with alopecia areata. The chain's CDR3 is CATSGSRSGANVLTF. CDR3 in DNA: TGTGCCACCAGCGGCAGCCGCTCTGGGGCCAACGTCCTGACTTTC. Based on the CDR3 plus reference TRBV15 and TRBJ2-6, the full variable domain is DAMVIQNPRYQVTQFGKPVTLSCSQTLNHNVMYWYQQKSSQAPKLLFHYYDKDFNNEADTPDNFQSRRPNTSFCFLDIRSPGLGDTAMYLCATSGSRSGANVLTFGAGSRLTVL.